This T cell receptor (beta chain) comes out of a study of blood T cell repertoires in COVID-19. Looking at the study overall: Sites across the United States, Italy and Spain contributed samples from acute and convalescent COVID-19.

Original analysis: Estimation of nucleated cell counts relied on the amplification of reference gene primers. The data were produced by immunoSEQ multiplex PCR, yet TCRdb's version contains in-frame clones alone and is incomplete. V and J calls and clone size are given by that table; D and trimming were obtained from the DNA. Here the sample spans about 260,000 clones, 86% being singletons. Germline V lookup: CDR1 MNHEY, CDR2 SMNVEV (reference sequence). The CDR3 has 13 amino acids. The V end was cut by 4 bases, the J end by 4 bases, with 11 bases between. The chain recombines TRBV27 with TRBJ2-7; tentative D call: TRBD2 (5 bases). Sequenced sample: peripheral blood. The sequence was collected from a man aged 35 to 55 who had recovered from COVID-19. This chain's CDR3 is CASSSSSGYEQYF. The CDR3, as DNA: TGTGCCAGCAGTTCTAGCTCGGGTTACGAGCAGTACTTC.